This T cell receptor (beta chain) was sequenced for a study of cytomegalovirus exposure and HLA in healthy donors. Study results and caveats: Clonal expansion was found to be greater in HLA-associated TCR beta chains than in equally common others in a later analysis.

Germline CDR1 and CDR2: SQVTM and ANQGSEA. The CDR3 runs to 9 residues. As regards this clone: Antigen: not known.

The PCR ran on 60 Vbeta and 13 Jbeta primers. Source study methods: Unique TCR beta chains numbered 80 million to 95 million in a later analysis, with 10 million to 14 million shared. The data were produced by immunoSEQ multiplex PCR, yet TCRdb's version contains in-frame clones alone and is incomplete. V, J and clone size were drawn from that table, and D and trimming were deduced from the DNA. The profile shows 150,000 to 200,000 clones, roughly 79% of them singletons. The rearrangement joins TRBV29-1 to TRBJ1-1; 7 nucleotides align to TRBD1. The TCR originated in a woman between 50 and 59 years old in good health and CMV-seronegative. The sequencing input was PBMCs. The CDR3 region is CSTGVEAFF. CDR3 in DNA: TGCAGTACAGGGGTTGAAGCTTTCTTT.